The rows below give T cell receptor beta chains drawn from one sample of a study of glioma-infiltrating T cells after dendritic cell vaccination. The method was immunoSEQ multiplex PCR; TCRdb's version includes in-frame clones alone and lacks a portion of them. The sample includes roughly 100,000 clones, more than 80% of them seen just once. Sequenced here: blood, sampled before dendritic cell vaccination. Receptors originate from a human donor with glioblastoma. CDR3s include the opening cysteine and the closing phenylalanine or tryptophan. A row's size may be missing; if present it is once, few, many or a size class.

TRBV7-2	TRBJ1-5	NA	CASSPSARGNHQPQHF
TRBV19	TRBJ2-5	NA	CASKGGDGARETQYF
TRBV6-5	TRBJ2-6	NA	CASSYATGTGANVLTF
TRBV11-3	TRBJ2-3	NA	CASSSLSGGGTDTQYF
TRBV4-1	TRBJ1-5	once	CASSQGWRGNQPQHF
TRBV4-1	TRBJ2-7	NA	CASSQIGDRAPEQYF
TRBV19	TRBJ1-5	NA	CASSIFWDSENSNQPQHF
TRBV23-1	TRBJ2-7	NA	CASSQHRDSNYEQYF
TRBV7-2	TRBJ1-2	NA	CASSSRDRRDYGYTF
TRBV28	TRBJ1-2	NA	CAATTGVYGYTF
TRBV7-6	TRBJ1-1	NA	CASSQSAGGRTEAFF
TRBV5-4	TRBJ1-1	once	CASRLWTGQDGTEAFF
TRBV4-1	TRBJ1-2	few	CASSRGPGGSYGYTF
TRBV5-1	TRBJ2-3	NA	CASSLDPAGGADTQYF
TRBV4-2	TRBJ2-2	NA	CASSTLLAGGLTGELFF
TRBV6-6	TRBJ1-1	NA	CASSYGDSLEAFF
TRBV19	TRBJ2-5	once	CASTRTALQETQYF
TRBV6-4	TRBJ2-7	NA	CASRANKRGTVAYEQYF
TRBV27	TRBJ2-1	NA	CASSLGSSYNEQFF
TRBV19	TRBJ1-3	NA	CASSNLKLSGNTIYF
TRBV14	TRBJ1-4	NA	CASSLRQGAPSTNEKLFF
TRBV30	TRBJ2-7	NA	CAWSLIRGSYEQYF
TRBV29-1	TRBJ2-1	NA	CSVEGGQFPSSYNEQFF
TRBV2	TRBJ1-2	NA	CASGGYTF
TRBV7-2	TRBJ2-1	NA	CASSLDPAGGPSYNEQFF
TRBV19	TRBJ2-7	NA	CASSVGAGVHEQYF
TRBV7-3	TRBJ1-2	few	CASSPDRNYGYTF
TRBV27	TRBJ2-1	NA	CASSLDGLAYRINNEQFF
TRBV11-2	TRBJ1-1	few	CASSLGGPNTEAFF
TRBV7-2	NA	NA	CASSLMASSYEQYF
TRBV7-8	TRBJ1-2	NA	CASSLLAGPRAGYGYTF
TRBV5-1	TRBJ1-1	NA	CASTLLTGGETEAFF
TRBV19	TRBJ1-6	NA	CATGLRGNSPLHF
TRBV7-2	TRBJ1-5	NA	CASSLRGNQPQHF
TRBV11-1	TRBJ2-7	NA	CASSPNRDRDYEQYF
TRBV6-4	TRBJ2-2	NA	CASRREKGGHRGAVF
TRBV9	TRBJ2-7	NA	CASTGGGQPAYEQYF
TRBV6-5	TRBJ1-6	NA	CASSRTGGVDSPLHF
TRBV14	TRBJ2-5	NA	CASSEPGLQETQYF
TRBV6-4	TRBJ2-1	NA	CASSARTGSGEQFF
TRBV7-2	TRBJ2-5	NA	CASSFGGGSKTQYF
TRBV2	TRBJ2-1	NA	CASRPLAGGNNEQFF
TRBV7-2	TRBJ2-5	NA	CASSEQGTGSGVAETQYF
TRBV10-1	TRBJ2-7	few	CASSETGNYEQYF
TRBV6-5	TRBJ2-3	NA	CASSQQGTDTQYF
TRBV6-1	TRBJ1-5	NA	CASSARDSYSNQPQHF
TRBV10-3	TRBJ1-2	NA	CAISESGTGNYGYTF
TRBV7-9	TRBJ2-7	NA	CASSPGGRSYEQYF
TRBV18	TRBJ1-2	NA	CASSPPSPPTGRRPNYGYTF
TRBV5-1	TRBJ1-2	NA	CASSLGLRGQNYGYTF
TRBV6-6	TRBJ1-1	NA	CASSYAGISAFF
TRBV5-6	NA	NA	CASSWGGGGYEQYF
TRBV4-3	TRBJ2-7	NA	CASSQVAASPSYEQYF
TRBV27	TRBJ2-7	NA	CASSSQGATYEQYF
TRBV7-9	TRBJ1-6	NA	CASSPGRDSPLHF
TRBV4-3	TRBJ2-5	NA	CASSQDNAGGTQETQYF